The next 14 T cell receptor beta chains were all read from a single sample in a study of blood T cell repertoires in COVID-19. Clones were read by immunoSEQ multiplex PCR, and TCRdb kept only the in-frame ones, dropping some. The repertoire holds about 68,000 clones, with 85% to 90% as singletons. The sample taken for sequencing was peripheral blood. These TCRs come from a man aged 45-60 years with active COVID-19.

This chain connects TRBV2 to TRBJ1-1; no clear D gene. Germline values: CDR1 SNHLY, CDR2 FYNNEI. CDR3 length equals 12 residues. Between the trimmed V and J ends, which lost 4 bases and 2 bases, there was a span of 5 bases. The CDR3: CASSARNTEAFF. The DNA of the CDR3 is TGTGCCAGCAGTGCCCGTAACACTGAAGCTTTCTTT.

In DNA, the CDR3 is TGTGCCAGCTCACCCCGGGACAGTTACTACAATGAGCAGTTCTTC. It is translated as CASSPRDSYYNEQFF. The chain joins TRBV18 to TRBJ2-1; 7 nucleotides line up with TRBD1. There are 15 residues in the CDR3. Germline loops: CDR1 KGHSH, CDR2 LQKENI. V lost 3 bases and J lost 3; bases outside the gene matches: 5. The full variable domain, its missing parts supplied by reference TRBV18 and TRBJ2-1, is NAGVMQNPRHLVRRRGQEARLRCSPMKGHSHVYWYRQLPEEGLKFMVYLQKENIIDESGMPKERFSAEFPKEGPSILRIQQVVRGDSAAYFCASSPRDSYYNEQFFGPGTRLTVL.

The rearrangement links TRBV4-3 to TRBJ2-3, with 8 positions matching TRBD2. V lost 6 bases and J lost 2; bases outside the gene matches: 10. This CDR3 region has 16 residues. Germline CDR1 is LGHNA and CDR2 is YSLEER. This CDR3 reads CASSGLAAGATDTQYF. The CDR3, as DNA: TGCGCCAGCAGTGGGTTAGCAGCGGGGGCCACAGATACGCAGTATTTT.

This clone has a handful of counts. CDR3 coding DNA: TGCGCCAGCAGCCTAACAGGGTATGGCTACACCTTC. It encodes CASSLTGYGYTF. The J gene is TRBJ1-2, the V gene TRBV5-1, with a weak D call TRBD1 (6 bases). CDR3 length equals 12 residues. V was pared by 4 bases and J by 5 bases, with 9 bases between. Germline assignment: CDR1 SGHRS and CDR2 YFSETQ.

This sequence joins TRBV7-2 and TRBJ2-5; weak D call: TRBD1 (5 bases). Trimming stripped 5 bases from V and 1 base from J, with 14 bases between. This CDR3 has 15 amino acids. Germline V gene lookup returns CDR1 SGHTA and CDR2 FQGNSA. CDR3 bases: TGTGCCAGCAGCACCAACCAGGGCTTCCAAGAGACCCAGTACTTC. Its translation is CASSTNQGFQETQYF. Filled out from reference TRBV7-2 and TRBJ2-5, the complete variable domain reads GAGVSQSPSNKVTEKGKDVELRCDPISGHTALYWYRQSLGQGLEFLIYFQGNSAPDKSGLPSDRFSAERTGGSVSTLTIQRTQQEDSAVYLCASSTNQGFQETQYFGPGTRLLVL.

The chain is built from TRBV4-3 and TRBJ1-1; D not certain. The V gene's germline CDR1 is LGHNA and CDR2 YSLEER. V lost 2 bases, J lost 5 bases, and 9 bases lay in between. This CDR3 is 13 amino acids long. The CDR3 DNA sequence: TGCGCCAGCAGCCAATCCCCAGGTACTGAAGCTTTCTTT. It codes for CASSQSPGTEAFF.

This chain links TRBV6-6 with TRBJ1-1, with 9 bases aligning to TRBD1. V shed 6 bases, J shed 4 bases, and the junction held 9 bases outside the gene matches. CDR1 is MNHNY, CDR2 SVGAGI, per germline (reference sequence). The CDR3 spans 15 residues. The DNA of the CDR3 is TGTGCCAGCAGCCGTACAACAGGGGGCGGCACTGAAGCTTTCTTT. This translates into CASSRTTGGGTEAFF.

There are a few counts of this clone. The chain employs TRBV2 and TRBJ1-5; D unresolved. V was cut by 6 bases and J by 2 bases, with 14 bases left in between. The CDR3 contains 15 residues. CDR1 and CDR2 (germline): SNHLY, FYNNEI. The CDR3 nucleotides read TGTGCCAGCAGGGTTCAGGTTGTGGGCAATCAGCCCCAGCATTTT. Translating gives CASRVQVVGNQPQHF.

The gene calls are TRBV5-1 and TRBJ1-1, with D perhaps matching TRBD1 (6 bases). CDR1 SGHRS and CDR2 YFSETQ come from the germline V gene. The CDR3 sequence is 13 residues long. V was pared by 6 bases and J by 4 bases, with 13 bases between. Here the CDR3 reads CASTTEGGTEAFF. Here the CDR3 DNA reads TGCGCCAGCACCACTGAAGGGGGCACTGAAGCTTTCTTT.

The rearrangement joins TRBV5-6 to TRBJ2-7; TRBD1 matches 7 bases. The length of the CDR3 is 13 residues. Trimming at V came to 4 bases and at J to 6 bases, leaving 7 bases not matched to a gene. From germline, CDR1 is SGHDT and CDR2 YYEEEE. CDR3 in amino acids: CASSPDRLGEQYF. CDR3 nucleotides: TGTGCCAGCAGCCCGGACAGGCTAGGCGAGCAGTACTTC.

CDR3 DNA: TGTGCCAGTAGTATAGAACAGTTCACAGATACGCAGTATTTT. The encoded protein is CASSIEQFTDTQYF. V usage is TRBV19 and J usage is TRBJ2-3; D call uncertain. V lost 0 bases to trimming and J lost 2 bases, with 6 bases between them. In germline, CDR1 is LNHDA, CDR2 SQIVND (reference sequence). CDR3 length: 14 amino acids.

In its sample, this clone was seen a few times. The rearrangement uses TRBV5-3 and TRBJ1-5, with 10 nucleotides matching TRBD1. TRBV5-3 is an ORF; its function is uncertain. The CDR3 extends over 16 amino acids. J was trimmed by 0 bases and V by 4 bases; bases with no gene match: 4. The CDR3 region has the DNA TGTGCCAGAAGCAGGGACAGGGGCAATAGCAATCAGCCCCAGCATTTT. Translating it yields CARSRDRGNSNQPQHF.

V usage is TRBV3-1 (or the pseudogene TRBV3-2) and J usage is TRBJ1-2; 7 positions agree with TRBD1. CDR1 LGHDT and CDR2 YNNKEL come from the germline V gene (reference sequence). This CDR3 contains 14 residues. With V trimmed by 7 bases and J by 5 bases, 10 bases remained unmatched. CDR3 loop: CASKTAGTDYGYTF. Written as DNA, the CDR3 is TGTGCCAGCAAAACGGCCGGGACAGATTATGGCTACACCTTC.

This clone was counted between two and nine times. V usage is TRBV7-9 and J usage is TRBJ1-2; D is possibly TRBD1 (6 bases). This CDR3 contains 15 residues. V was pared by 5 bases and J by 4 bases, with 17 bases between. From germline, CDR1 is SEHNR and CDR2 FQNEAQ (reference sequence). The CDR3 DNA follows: TGTGCCAGCAGCCCCCCGGGAGGGGGGGTCTATGGCTACACCTTC. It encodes CASSPPGGGVYGYTF.